This T cell receptor (beta chain) is drawn from a study of siplizumab effects on memory and regulatory T cells. The count of this clone is one. Its antigen is not known. The CDR3 runs to 14 residues. The junction had 6 bases not matched to a gene; V was cut back by 4 bases and J by 6 bases. Germline lookup yields CDR1 SQVTM and CDR2 ANQGSEA. The table came from immunoSEQ multiplex PCR; TCRdb's copy has only in-frame clones and leaves some out. The data contain just over 60,000 clones, around 80% of them singletons. Study-level points and caveats: Unstimulated naive T cells seemed to show more diversity than memory cells did, and they also seemed to be among the major contributors to the alloresponse. Left unconfirmed was the suppressive function of proliferating Tregs from siplizumab cultures.

Researchers sequenced unstimulated naive, memory, effector memory and TEMRA subsets in three donor pairs. The sequence was collected from a human donor in good health. Sample: memory CD4+ T cells sorted from blood. This chain links TRBV29-1 with TRBJ1-4, with 9 bases lining up with TRBD1. The CDR3 coding sequence is TGCAGCGTTGCCAAGGGGACAGGGTATGAAAAACTGTTTTTT. Translation gives CSVAKGTGYEKLFF.